A single sample is the source of the 21 T cell receptor beta chains below, sequenced in a study. TCRdb ran MiXCR on the RT-PCR reads and lists one entry per CDR3 protein. The table has thousands of distinct CDR3 sequences, roughly nine tenths seen once. What was sequenced was memory CD4+ T cells from blood. These receptors were taken from a female donor in good health, serving as a healthy control.

Concerning this clonotype itself: The size of this beta chain means little, since it is a stray read in a library made for alpha chains. The CDR3 reads CASSLDSRATTEAFF. The CDR3 coding sequence is TGCGCCAGCAGCTTGGACTCCAGGGCGACCACTGAAGCTTTCTTT. The V call is TRBV5-1, the J call TRBJ1-1; D may be TRBD1 (5 bases). Trimming shortened V by 0 bases and J by 4 bases, and 13 bases separated the two germline ends. The length of the CDR3 is 15 residues. From germline, CDR1 is SGHRS and CDR2 YFSETQ.

Points on this clonotype: This beta chain was picked up by a library intended for alpha chains and is off target, so its count carries little meaning. This chain links TRBV7-3 with TRBJ2-7; D remains unclear. The CDR3 totals 15 residues. Germline CDR1 is SGHTA and CDR2 is FQGTGA. V was cut by 3 bases and J by 0 bases, with 12 bases left in between. The CDR3 protein is CASSLGPVGSYEQYF. The CDR3, as DNA: TGTGCCAGCAGCTTGGGTCCCGTAGGCTCCTACGAGCAGTACTTC. Based on the CDR3 plus reference TRBV7-3 and TRBJ2-7, the full variable domain is GAGVSQTPSNKVTEKGKYVELRCDPISGHTALYWYRQSLGQGPEFLIYFQGTGAADDSGLPNDRFFAVRPEGSVSTLKIQRTERGDSAVYLCASSLGPVGSYEQYFGPGTRLTVT.

As to this clonotype: Since the library was made to target alpha chains, this beta chain is a stray read and its abundance is not meaningful. V is TRBV18 and J is TRBJ1-2; no definite D call. In germline, CDR1 is KGHSH, CDR2 LQKENI. The CDR3 runs 13 residues. Between the trimmed V and J ends, which lost 6 bases and 7 bases, there was a span of 15 bases. The CDR3: CASSSDISRGYTF. The DNA of the CDR3 is TGTGCCAGCTCGTCGGATATTAGTCGTGGCTACACCTTC.

About this clonotype itself: The junction departs from the called germline gene at one end, perhaps through a read error. This beta chain is off target for a library built for alpha chains, so its abundance means little. V usage is TRBV10-3 and J usage is TRBJ1-2; 7 bases map to TRBD1. This CDR3 contains 13 residues. CDR1 ENHRY and CDR2 SYGVKD come from the germline V gene. The CDR3 reads CAISDSPSGQKAF. The CDR3 DNA reads as TGTGCCATCAGTGACTCCCCATCGGGACAGAAGGCCTTC.

As for this clonotype: The size of this beta chain means little, since it is a stray read in a library made for alpha chains. V gene TRBV15 combines with J gene TRBJ2-2; the D is unclear. V shed 1 base and J shed 0 bases, with 15 bases lying between them. Germline CDR1 and CDR2: LNHNV and YYDKDF (reference sequence). The CDR3 consists of 18 residues. CDR3: CATSRVGSPSSNTGELFF. The CDR3 bases are TGTGCCACCAGCAGAGTTGGCAGCCCCTCCTCGAACACCGGGGAGCTGTTTTTT. The variable domain in full, completed from reference TRBV15 and TRBJ2-2, reads DAMVIQNPRYQVTQFGKPVTLSCSQTLNHNVMYWYQQKSSQAPKLLFHYYDKDFNNEADTPDNFQSRRPNTSFCFLDIRSPGLGDTAMYLCATSRVGSPSSNTGELFFGEGSRLTVL.

To note about this clonotype: This beta chain is a stray read from a library made for alpha chains; its abundance is not meaningful. This chain joins TRBV6-1 and TRBJ2-1; TRBD2 agrees at 8 bases. Germline V CDR1 and CDR2: MNHNS, SASEGT. V was clipped by 6 bases and J by 3 bases; unmatched bases: 10. This CDR3 comprises 16 residues. The CDR3 DNA follows: TGTGCCAGCAGCAACTTAGCGGGAAGCGTCTACAATGAGCAGTTCTTC. This codes for CASSNLAGSVYNEQFF.

Of note for this clonotype: Since it is a stray read in a library aimed at alpha chains, this beta chain has a size that is not meaningful. The chain carries TRBV7-2 and TRBJ2-3; D uncertain. CDR3 size: 15 residues. V shed 1 base and J shed 2 bases, with 10 bases lying between them. CDR1 and CDR2 (germline): SGHTA, FQGNSA. In DNA form, the CDR3 reads TGTGCCAGCAGCTTAGTGTCTGGATCCACAGATACGCAGTATTTT. Translation: CASSLVSGSTDTQYF.

On this clonotype itself: Germline is not matched at one junction end, which may reflect a read error. This beta chain is an unintended read in a library built for alpha chains; its size means little. The J gene is TRBJ2-7, the V gene TRBV5-1, with TRBD2 matching over 7 bases. This CDR3 spans 15 amino acids. The germline V gene encodes CDR1 SGHRS and CDR2 YFSETQ. This CDR3 is CASSLAHREENEQYF. The CDR3 region has the DNA TGCGCCAGCAGCTTGGCCCACCGGGAGGAGAACGAGCAGTACTTT.

Note on this clonotype: Because the library targeted alpha chains, this beta chain is an off-target read whose size means little. The chain carries TRBV6-1 and TRBJ2-3; 7 positions match TRBD2. The CDR3 runs 13 residues. With 6 bases clipped from V and 14 bases from J, the junction kept 14 bases outside the gene matches. CDR1 is MNHNS and CDR2 is SASEGT in the germline V gene. This CDR3 reads CASSGTMFPGRYF. Here the CDR3 DNA reads TGTGCCAGCAGCGGGACTATGTTCCCGGGGCGGTATTTT.

To note about this clonotype: This beta chain is an unintended read in a library built for alpha chains; its size means little. The V gene is TRBV15, the J gene TRBJ1-2; no reliable D call. The V end lost 5 bases, the J end lost 8 bases, and 18 bases lay between the germline ends. Germline V gene sequence: CDR1 LNHNV, CDR2 YYDKDF (reference sequence). The CDR3 is made up of 14 amino acids. DNA for the CDR3: TGTGCCACCAGCCCCCCCTACGGTACGGGAGGCTACACCTTC. It codes for CATSPPYGTGGYTF.

Concerning this clonotype itself: Little can be read into the size of this beta chain, an off-target read in a library designed for alpha chains. The V and J genes are TRBV29-1 and TRBJ2-7, with 8 bases that match TRBD1. Germline trimming cut 7 bases from V and 8 bases from J; bases unmatched to any gene: 10. The germline gives CDR1 SQVTM, CDR2 ANQGSEA. The CDR3 spans 12 residues. The CDR3 reads CSANLGQAKQYF. CDR3 DNA: TGCAGCGCCAACCTGGGACAGGCCAAGCAGTACTTC.

This clonotype was detected a few times. Little can be read into the size of this beta chain, an off-target read in a library designed for alpha chains. J is TRBJ2-1 and V is TRBV20-1, with 9 bases fitting TRBD2. With 5 bases clipped from V and 8 bases from J, the junction kept 16 bases outside the gene matches. Germline CDR1 reads DFQATT; CDR2 reads SNEGSKA (reference sequence). The CDR3 totals 16 residues. The CDR3 loop reads CSAGISGRHWSHEQFF. In DNA, the CDR3 is TGCAGTGCTGGGATTAGCGGGAGACATTGGTCCCATGAGCAGTTCTTC.

This clonotype has a single count. At one of its ends the junction is not consistent with the germline gene, which may arise from a read error. This beta chain is a stray read from a library made for alpha chains; its abundance is not meaningful. J is TRBJ2-3 and V is TRBV7-2, with D perhaps matching TRBD1 or TRBD2 (5 bases each). Germline V gene data show CDR1 as SGHTA and CDR2 as FQGNSA. This CDR3 spans 13 amino acids. CDR3 sequence: CASSLGWDAPQAF. CDR3 coding DNA: TGTGCCAGCAGCTTAGGTTGGGACGCACCGCAGGCTTTT.

Concerning this clonotype itself: A library made for alpha chains picked up this beta chain off target, so its size means little. The V call is TRBV6-2 or TRBV6-3, the J call TRBJ2-5, with 13 bases that match TRBD2. The CDR3 has 15 amino acids. V was clipped by 6 bases and J by 6 bases; unmatched bases: 7. Germline V CDR1 and CDR2: MNHEY, SVGEGT. The CDR3 DNA follows: TGTGCCAGCAGCTCTGGACTAGCGGGAGTGAAGACCCAGTACTTC. Translating gives CASSSGLAGVKTQYF.

Turning to this clonotype: Since the library was made to target alpha chains, this beta chain is a stray read and its abundance is not meaningful. The rearrangement links TRBV20-1 to TRBJ2-3; TRBD2 might be the D (7 bases). Between the trimmed V and J ends, which lost 1 base and 2 bases, there was a span of 16 bases. The CDR3 runs to 16 residues. Germline values: CDR1 DFQATT, CDR2 SNEGSKA (reference sequence). The CDR3 DNA sequence: TGCAGTGCTAGAGCCTGGGAGGGGGGAGACACAGATACGCAGTATTTT. The encoded protein is CSARAWEGGDTDTQYF.

Comments on this clonotype: This beta chain is an off-target read within a library intended for alpha chains, so its frequency means little. The chain carries TRBV29-1 and TRBJ2-7; 9 bases line up with TRBD1. The CDR3 contains 15 residues. Trimming removed 6 bases from V and 1 base from J; junction bases left unmatched: 10. CDR1 SQVTM and CDR2 ANQGSEA come from the germline V gene. The CDR3 here is CSVFSSGTGSYEQYF. The CDR3 DNA is TGCAGCGTCTTTTCTTCCGGGACAGGGTCCTACGAGCAGTACTTC.

In regard to this clonotype: The library was prepared for alpha chains; this beta chain is a stray read, so its frequency means little. V usage is TRBV7-3 and J usage is TRBJ2-2, with 8 bases identical to TRBD1. The length of the CDR3 is 17 residues. The V gene end was trimmed by 0 bases and the J gene end by 2 bases; junction bases not matched to a gene: 5. In germline, CDR1 is SGHTA, CDR2 FQGTGA. CDR3 amino acids: CASSLTGAGGNTGELFF. DNA of the CDR3: TGTGCCAGCAGCTTAACGGGTGCAGGGGGCAACACCGGGGAGCTGTTTTTT.

About this clonotype itself: With the library built for alpha chains, this beta chain is off target and its frequency is not meaningful. The rearrangement uses TRBV20-1 and TRBJ1-5; D uncertain. The CDR3 totals 13 residues. CDR1 DFQATT and CDR2 SNEGSKA come from the germline V gene (reference sequence). Deletions cut 5 bases from V and 6 bases from J, with 14 bases between. CDR3 sequence reads: CSAADAAAQPQHF. Here the CDR3 DNA reads TGCAGTGCTGCAGACGCAGCGGCTCAGCCCCAGCATTTT.

The sample holds one count of this clonotype. Within a library made for alpha chains, this beta chain is off target, and its count is uninformative. This rearrangement joins TRBV7-2 to TRBJ2-3; D gene unclear. Germline loops: CDR1 SGHTA, CDR2 FQGNSA. V was pared by 4 bases and J by 6 bases, with 14 bases between. CDR3 length equals 14 residues. Here the CDR3 reads CASSSRILPDTQYF. In DNA, the CDR3 is TGTGCCAGCAGCTCCCGGATCCTCCCTGATACGCAGTATTTT.

Concerning this clonotype: For a library built for alpha chains, this beta chain is a stray read; little rests on its size. The chain uses TRBV12-3 or TRBV12-4 and TRBJ1-2, with D tentatively TRBD1 (5 bases). The CDR3 covers 11 residues. V shed 4 bases and J shed 8 bases, with 8 bases lying between them. The CDR3 loop is CASSWGEGYTF. The CDR3 DNA reads TGTGCCAGCAGTTGGGGGGAGGGCTACACCTTC.

Note on this clonotype: The library was designed around alpha chains, so this beta chain is a stray read whose abundance carries little weight. The gene calls are TRBV24-1 and TRBJ2-1; D is ambiguous. Germline-derived CDR1 and CDR2 are KGHDR and SFDVKD. The CDR3 length is 14 residues. V was shortened by 4 bases and J by 5 bases, with 11 bases between the two germline ends. The CDR3 bases are TGTGCCACCAGTGACCCGATCCTACACAATGAGCAGTTCTTC. Protein product: CATSDPILHNEQFF.